These T cell receptor beta chains were read from a single sample in a study of OX40 agonist ivuxolimab in advanced cancers. The repertoire was sequenced with immunoSEQ multiplex PCR; TCRdb's copy has only in-frame clones and lacks some. The sample contains fewer than 90,000 clones, about 88% of which appear only once. The specimen was CD4+ or CD8+ T cells sorted from blood, collected in a trial of the OX40 agonist ivuxolimab. These receptor sequences come from an adult with an advanced solid tumor such as melanoma, head and neck, liver or kidney cancer. The CDR3 runs from the conserved cysteine through the conserved F or W. The D gene is left open where the match is weak.

V gene: TRBV7-9; D gene: TRBD2; J gene: TRBJ2-5; CDR3 protein: CASSLSGGETQYF
V gene: TRBV9; D gene: NA; J gene: TRBJ2-3; CDR3 protein: CASSVGLMAADTQYF
V gene: TRBV14; D gene: NA; J gene: TRBJ2-7; CDR3 protein: CASSPLQVPGSYEQYF
V gene: TRBV7-3; D gene: NA; J gene: TRBJ1-1; CDR3 protein: CASSFSILDTEAFF
V gene: TRBV10-3; D gene: NA; J gene: TRBJ1-5; CDR3 protein: CAIRQDTRNQPQHF
V gene: TRBV6-5; D gene: NA; J gene: TRBJ2-7; CDR3 protein: CASSIDSSYEQYF
V gene: TRBV2; D gene: TRBD1; J gene: TRBJ2-2; CDR3 protein: CASRGQGAGELFF
V gene: TRBV7-3; D gene: NA; J gene: TRBJ1-5; CDR3 protein: CASSLVWGYQPQHF
V gene: TRBV28; D gene: NA; J gene: TRBJ1-1; CDR3 protein: CASRTFIEAFF
V gene: TRBV19; D gene: NA; J gene: TRBJ2-1; CDR3 protein: CASSPNSGKSYNEQFF
V gene: TRBV11-3; D gene: NA; J gene: TRBJ2-5; CDR3 protein: CASSLGTQRGETQYF
V gene: TRBV2; D gene: NA; J gene: TRBJ1-2; CDR3 protein: CASRAAVFGTF
V gene: TRBV6-6; D gene: NA; J gene: TRBJ1-6; CDR3 protein: CASSSSGLYNSPLHF
V gene: TRBV5-1; D gene: TRBD2; J gene: TRBJ2-5; CDR3 protein: CASSKDGTSDQETQYF
V gene: TRBV29-1; D gene: TRBD1; J gene: TRBJ1-2; CDR3 protein: CSVGRQGGGYTF
V gene: TRBV7-2; D gene: NA; J gene: TRBJ1-2; CDR3 protein: CASSLATVNLGYTF
V gene: TRBV5-1; D gene: TRBD2; J gene: TRBJ2-3; CDR3 protein: CASLAGDSTDTQYF